The T cell receptor (beta chain) under discussion was sequenced for a study of cytomegalovirus exposure and HLA in healthy donors. Points from the study as a whole: Later work found most CMV-associated TCR beta chains apparently HLA-restricted. Excluded were some V segments that proved indistinguishable, including TRBV6-2 and TRBV6-3. V- and J-gene trimming in TCR beta was tied to a missense DCLRE1C variant by an analysis performed later.

The PCR employed 60 Vbeta primers together with 13 Jbeta primers. The method was immunoSEQ multiplex PCR; TCRdb's version includes in-frame clones alone and lacks a portion of them. Of about 120,000 clones listed, about 80% are singletons. Missing from this donor's record is the CMV serostatus. Worth noting for this clone: No antigen is known for it.

The germline V gene has CDR1 SEHNR and CDR2 FQNEAQ (reference sequence). This CDR3 is 13 amino acids long. With 2 bases removed from V and 1 base from J, the gap between germline ends came to 5 bases. The TCR originated in a human donor in good health. Sequenced material: PBMCs. The chain carries TRBV7-9 and TRBJ1-1; D uncertain. The CDR3 here is CASSLQENTEAFF. The DNA of the CDR3 is TGTGCCAGCAGCTTACAGGAGAACACTGAAGCTTTCTTT.